This T cell receptor beta chain was identified during a study of blood T cell repertoires in COVID-19. Study-wide background: Acute and convalescent COVID-19 specimens originated in the United States, Italy and Spain. PBMCs, B-cell-depleted T cells, or T cells were the source of the cDNA or gDNA that made up the material.

This CDR3 has 17 residues. Trimming pared 4 bases from V and 9 bases from J, leaving 26 bases between. Germline V gene data show CDR1 as SGHRS and CDR2 as YFSETQ. As handled by the study authors: From reference gene primer amplification, estimates of nucleated cell counts were derived. The table came from immunoSEQ multiplex PCR; TCRdb's copy has only in-frame clones and leaves some out. The D gene and trimming were derived from the DNA, and the V and J assignments and clone size from that table. This table holds fewer than 200,000 clones, roughly 87% found once. V gene TRBV5-1 combines with J gene TRBJ2-1; maybe TRBD2 (6 bases). The receptor comes from a woman between 65 and 79 years old with COVID-19, enrolled during active disease. Material: peripheral blood. The CDR3 DNA reads TGCGCCAGCAGCGGACGGGTAGACCTCGGGAGTCTTCGTGAGCAGTTCTTC. Translated, it gives CASSGRVDLGSLREQFF.